Listed here is a single TCR beta chain. The target antigen is unknown. The source of the sample is a study of OX40 agonist ivuxolimab in advanced cancers. About the research overall: Ivuxolimab, which patients received intravenously every 2 weeks, was dosed at 0.01 to 10 mg/kg. Subjects had a mean age of roughly 60 years, with a range of about 23 to 79; just over 80% were male. Earlier anti-PD-1, anti-PD-L1 or anti-CTLA-4 therapy was permitted; 40% had received some.

Notes on the study in general: Partly responding patients at 0.1-3.0 mg/kg showed some of the smallest clonal expansion.

TCRdb's table, derived via immunoSEQ multiplex PCR, lists solely in-frame clones and lacks some. The sample shows roughly 70,000 clones, roughly 85% of them seen only once. The clonotype comes from an adult with an advanced solid tumor such as melanoma, head and neck, liver or kidney cancer. Sequenced material: CD4+ or CD8+ T cells sorted from blood, taken in a trial of the OX40 agonist ivuxolimab.

The CDR3 coding sequence is TGTGCCAGCTCCCGCAACAGGGGAGAGCGGCCTGAAGCTTTCTTT. It yields the protein CASSRNRGERPEAFF. The chain employs TRBV18 and TRBJ1-1, with 7 bases matching TRBD1. V shed 6 bases and J 6 bases; nucleotides not matched to a gene: 13. CDR1 is KGHSH and CDR2 is LQKENI in the germline V gene. The CDR3 runs to 15 residues.